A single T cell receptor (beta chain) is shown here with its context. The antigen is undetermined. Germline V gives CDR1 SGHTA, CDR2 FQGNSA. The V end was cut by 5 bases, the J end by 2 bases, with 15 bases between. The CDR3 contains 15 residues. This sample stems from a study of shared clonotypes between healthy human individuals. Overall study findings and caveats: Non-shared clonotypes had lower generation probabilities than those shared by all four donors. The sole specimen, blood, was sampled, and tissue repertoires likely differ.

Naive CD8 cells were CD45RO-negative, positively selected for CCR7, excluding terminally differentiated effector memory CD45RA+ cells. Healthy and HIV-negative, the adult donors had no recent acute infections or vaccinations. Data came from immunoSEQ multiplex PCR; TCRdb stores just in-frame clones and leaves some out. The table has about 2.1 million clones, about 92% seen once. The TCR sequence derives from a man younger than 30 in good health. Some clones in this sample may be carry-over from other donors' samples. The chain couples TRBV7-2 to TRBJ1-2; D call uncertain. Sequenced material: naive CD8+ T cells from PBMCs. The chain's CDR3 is CASSPKGYKNYGYTF. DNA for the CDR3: TGTGCCAGCAGCCCCAAGGGTTACAAGAACTATGGCTACACCTTC. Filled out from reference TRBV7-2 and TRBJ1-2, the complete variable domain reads GAGVSQSPSNKVTEKGKDVELRCDPISGHTALYWYRQSLGQGLEFLIYFQGNSAPDKSGLPSDRFSAERTGGSVSTLTIQRTQQEDSAVYLCASSPKGYKNYGYTFGSGTRLTVV.